The 15 T cell receptor beta chains below were found in one sample sequenced in a study of CD8 T cell repertoires and HIV-1 epitope variants. Generated by immunoSEQ multiplex PCR, the TCRdb table keeps only in-frame clones and is missing some. The sample records around 5,300 clones, 67% being singletons. No antigen has been assigned to these receptors. Sequencing was performed on cultured CD8+ T cells derived from PBMCs. The receptors come from a male donor with HIV.

V and J are TRBV2 and TRBJ2-7; D is uncertain. CDR3 size: 13 residues. V lost 0 bases to trimming and J lost 2 bases, with 5 bases between them. Looked up from germline, CDR1 is SNHLY and CDR2 is FYNNEI. CDR3 coding DNA: TGTGCCAGCAGTGAAGCTGCGGCCTACGAGCAGTACTTC. This encodes CASSEAAAYEQYF.

The J gene is TRBJ2-3, the V gene TRBV5-4, with D tentatively TRBD1 (6 bases). V lost 4 bases, J lost 1 base, and 13 bases lay in between. In germline, CDR1 is SGHNT, CDR2 YYREEE (reference sequence). CDR3 length: 15 amino acids. CDR3 bases: TGTGCCAGCAGCCCCACAGGGTCCGGCACAGATACGCAGTATTTT. Translating it yields CASSPTGSGTDTQYF. Filled out from reference TRBV5-4 and TRBJ2-3, the complete variable domain reads ETGVTQSPTHLIKTRGQQVTLRCSSQSGHNTVSWYQQALGQGPQFIFQYYREEENGRGNFPPRFSGLQFPNYSSELNVNALELDDSALYLCASSPTGSGTDTQYFGPGTRLTVL.

This chain uses TRBV14 with TRBJ2-1; the match to TRBD2 covers 14 bases. The germline CDR1 and CDR2 sequences are SGHDN and FVKESK. V lost 4 bases and J lost 8; bases outside the gene matches: 7. This CDR3 region has 16 residues. CDR3 amino acids: CASSPPGLAGDDEQFF. In DNA, the CDR3 is TGTGCCAGCAGCCCTCCGGGACTAGCGGGAGACGATGAGCAGTTCTTC.

V and J are TRBV7-9 and TRBJ1-1; D perhaps matches TRBD1 (6 bases). The CDR3 spans 12 residues. The V end lost 4 bases, the J end lost 5 bases, and 8 bases lay between the germline ends. Germline assignment: CDR1 SEHNR and CDR2 FQNEAQ (reference sequence). The CDR3 spells CASSSQGTEAFF. Written as DNA, the CDR3 is TGTGCCAGCAGCTCGCAGGGGACTGAAGCTTTCTTT.

V gene TRBV6-6 combines with J gene TRBJ2-4, with a possible D match to TRBD2 (7 bases). The germline CDR1 and CDR2 sequences are MNHNY and SVGAGI (reference sequence). V was cut by 2 bases and J by 5 bases, with 13 bases left in between. CDR3 size: 15 residues. The chain's CDR3 is CASSYGGAPENIQYF. CDR3 sequence (DNA): TGTGCCAGCAGTTACGGGGGGGCCCCCGAAAACATTCAGTACTTC.

There are a few counts of this clone. The chain links TRBV7-9 to TRBJ1-2; tentative D call: TRBD1 (5 bases). V was trimmed by 5 bases and J by 2 bases, leaving 9 bases between them. The CDR3 has 13 amino acids. Germline V gene sequence: CDR1 SEHNR, CDR2 FQNEAQ (reference sequence). The CDR3: CASSPDSNYGYTF. The CDR3 nucleotides are TGTGCCAGCAGCCCTGACAGCAACTATGGCTACACCTTC.

V is TRBV7-2 and J is TRBJ2-7, with 11 bases identical to TRBD2. V lost 6 bases and J lost 3; bases outside the gene matches: 7. The CDR3 covers 15 residues. Germline V CDR1 and CDR2: SGHTA, FQGNSA. CDR3 DNA: TGTGCCAGCAGACCGAGGACTAGCGGGTACTACGAGCAGTACTTC. Translation: CASRPRTSGYYEQYF.

This chain connects TRBV28 to TRBJ2-1; D is undetermined. Germline loops: CDR1 MDHEN, CDR2 SYDVKM. This CDR3 contains 15 residues. V was trimmed by 0 bases and J by 5 bases, leaving 11 bases between them. The CDR3 DNA follows: TGTGCCAGCAGTTTATGGGAAAGGGAAGACAATGAGCAGTTCTTC. Translating it yields CASSLWEREDNEQFF.

The chain joins TRBV7-3 to TRBJ2-7, with TRBD2 matching over 10 bases. Per the germline V gene, CDR1 is SGHTA and CDR2 is FQGTGA. The CDR3 length is 14 residues. J was trimmed by 6 bases and V by 6 bases; bases with no gene match: 8. CDR3 residues: CASSASGGGSEQYF. The CDR3 nucleotides are TGTGCCAGCAGTGCTAGCGGGGGAGGTTCCGAGCAGTACTTC.

This clone showed up just a few times. This sequence joins TRBV5-8 and TRBJ2-2; D ambiguous. The CDR3 sequence is 13 residues long. Trimming pared 1 base from V and 6 bases from J, leaving 7 bases between. Germline V gene sequence: CDR1 SGHTS, CDR2 YDEGEE. CDR3 sequence reads: CASSLYVAGELFF. The DNA for the CDR3 is TGTGCCAGCAGCTTGTATGTGGCCGGGGAGCTGTTTTTT.

The chain carries TRBV28 and TRBJ2-5, with 11 positions matching TRBD2. The germline CDR1 and CDR2 sequences are MDHEN and SYDVKM. The CDR3 runs to 13 residues. The V segment lost 10 bases and the J segment 1 base; nucleotides outside the gene matches: 2. CDR3 sequence (DNA): TGTGCCACCCTAGCGGGGGGCCAAGAGACCCAGTACTTC. This codes for CATLAGGQETQYF.

In its sample, this clone was seen a few times. Other DNA sequences in the same sample also yield this CDR3. The rearrangement joins TRBV27 to TRBJ2-1; 7 bases are a match to TRBD2. The CDR3 covers 14 residues. V dropped 2 bases and J dropped 4; count of bases not matched to a gene: 2. Germline V gene sequence: CDR1 MNHEY, CDR2 SMNVEV (reference sequence). Here the CDR3 DNA reads TGTGCCAGCAGTTTAGCGGGAGCTTACAATGAGCAGTTCTTC. Its translation is CASSLAGAYNEQFF.

J is TRBJ2-7 and V is TRBV13; no definite D call. Per germline, CDR1 PRHDT and CDR2 FYEKMQ (reference sequence). With 4 bases removed from V and 1 base from J, the gap between germline ends came to 5 bases. The CDR3 covers 12 residues. CDR3 bases: TGTGCCAGCAGCTCATCGTCCTACGAGCAGTACTTC. Its translation: CASSSSSYEQYF.

The rearrangement links TRBV4-2 to TRBJ2-1; 7 nucleotides match TRBD2. The CDR3 length is 15 residues. Germline V lookup: CDR1 LGHNA, CDR2 YNFKEQ. J was trimmed by 10 bases and V by 0 bases; bases with no gene match: 9. The CDR3 here is CASSQESGGVGEQFF. In DNA, the CDR3 is TGTGCCAGCAGCCAAGAAAGTGGGGGGGTAGGGGAGCAGTTCTTC.

As for this clone: Other DNA sequences in the same sample also yield this CDR3. The J gene is TRBJ1-2, the V gene TRBV28, with a weak D call TRBD1 (6 bases). The CDR3 has 15 residues. The germline V gene encodes CDR1 MDHEN and CDR2 SYDVKM. Trimming removed 5 bases at V and 0 bases at J, with 13 bases between. CDR3 DNA: TGTGCCAGCAGTGGTTGGGACATAACTAACTATGGCTACACCTTC. This codes for CASSGWDITNYGYTF.